A selection of T cell receptor beta chains follows, all from one sample in a study of metastatic and nonmetastatic thyroid tumors. MiXCR reprocessed the PCR reads for TCRdb. The table includes roughly 50,000 clones, approximately 20% detected once. Sequenced sample: blood. Receptor source: a male donor with papillary thyroid cancer or a benign thyroid nodule (not recorded which). Some clones in this sample may be carry-over from other donors' samples. CDR3s include the opening cysteine and the closing phenylalanine or tryptophan. Fields, in order: V gene, CDR3 protein.

TRBV5-1 CASSFPEGGSEQYF
TRBV5-1 CASSRKGQGDEQYF
TRBV19 CASSIGGEQYF
TRBV18 CASSPDSRANYGYTF
TRBV30 CAWSGQGGYTF
TRBV12-3/TRBV12-4 CASSSQGNTEAFF
TRBV5-1 CASSFLASGSYNEQFF
TRBV2 CASGDSDSNQPQHF
TRBV7-8 CASSLRLEWREYF
TRBV27 CASSLRARLAGGRYEQYF
TRBV12-3/TRBV12-4 CASSPGTLKTQYF
TRBV4-1 CASSQYLRDYEQYF
TRBV18 CASSYTPGRKNTEAFF
TRBV30 CAWSDRALRSEQFF
TRBV4-2 CASSQDRTDNSPLHF
TRBV12-3/TRBV12-4 CASSSLVETQYF
TRBV3-1 CASSQGSVTGELFF
TRBV5-4 CASSLGHQNTEAFF
TRBV7-9 CASRAPTGYTEAFF
TRBV20-1 CSARTPQAGETDTQYF
TRBV24-1 CATSETTGMNEQFF
TRBV4-2 CASSPGGIGYTF
TRBV7-9 CASSPMYGYTF